Below are 27 T cell receptor beta chains sequenced from a single sample in a study of T-cell memory formation after mild COVID-19. TCRdb re-derived calls from the 5' RACE reads in MiXCR, one entry per CDR3 protein. Of more than 450,000 distinct CDR3 sequences in the sample, more than 15% were seen once. Sequencing was performed on PBMCs or a T cell subset sorted from them (not recorded which). The receptor source for this set is an adult woman who had mild COVID-19 (a few samples of this study predate the infection). Cell type and time point are not known.

This clonotype turned up a few times. The CDR3 loop reads CASSLGLAGGPTTRETQYF. CDR3 bases: TGTGCCAGCAGTCTGGGACTAGCGGGAGGACCAACGACGCGGGAGACCCAGTACTTC. The V call is TRBV12-3 or TRBV12-4, the J call TRBJ2-5, with 15 bases that match TRBD2. J was trimmed by 5 bases and V by 5 bases; bases with no gene match: 15. There are 19 residues in the CDR3.

This clonotype was recorded a few times. The DNA for the CDR3 is TGTGCCAGCACTGTCCCCGGGGGCGGCTACACCTTC. It is translated as CASTVPGGGYTF. The chain has TRBV6-2 or TRBV6-3 and TRBJ1-2; a possible D gene is TRBD1 (6 bases). The germline V gene has CDR1 MNHEY and CDR2 SVGEGT. This CDR3 is 12 amino acids long. V shed 7 bases and J shed 8 bases, with 14 bases lying between them.

This clonotype appeared many times. The DNA of the CDR3 is TGTGCCAGCAGCCTCACTAGCGGGCGGACCACAGATACGCAGTATTTT. It encodes CASSLTSGRTTDTQYF. The J gene is TRBJ2-3, the V gene TRBV4-2; 9 bases are shared with TRBD2. CDR3 length equals 16 residues. Unmatched junction bases numbered 7, after V lost 4 bases and J lost 2 bases. CDR1 is LGHNA and CDR2 is YNFKEQ in the germline V gene.

This clonotype was seen only once. The chain uses TRBV24-1 and TRBJ2-7; possibly TRBD2 for D (6 bases). Looked up from germline, CDR1 is KGHDR and CDR2 is SFDVKD. This CDR3 spans 15 amino acids. V was trimmed by 5 bases and J by 3 bases, leaving 16 bases between them. This CDR3 reads CATSGLEGKGYEQYF. In DNA, the CDR3 is TGTGCCACCAGTGGATTGGAGGGGAAGGGCTACGAGCAGTACTTC.

The genes are TRBV6-5 and TRBJ2-1; TRBD2 aligns across 9 bases. Germline V lookup: CDR1 MNHEY, CDR2 SVGAGI. The CDR3 length is 14 residues. V was pared by 0 bases and J by 12 bases, with 6 bases of the junction left unmatched. The CDR3 nucleotides read TGTGCCAGCAGTTACTCGATACCAGCGGGGGGGCAGTTCTTC. Amino acid sequence: CASSYSIPAGGQFF.

This chain links TRBV7-8 with TRBJ2-1, with D perhaps TRBD2 (5 bases). The V gene lost 5 bases and the J gene lost 8 bases, with 13 bases spanning the gap. The CDR3 extends over 13 amino acids. CDR1 SGHVS and CDR2 FQNEAQ come from the germline V gene. The CDR3: CASSLYSGDEQFF. The CDR3 nucleotides are TGTGCCAGCAGCCTATACTCCGGGGATGAGCAGTTCTTC.

The count of this clonotype is one. CDR3 protein: CASNGDRLSHYGYTF. The CDR3 nucleotides are TGTGCCAGCAACGGGGATCGGCTGAGTCACTATGGCTACACCTTC. V and J are TRBV2 and TRBJ1-2; D is undetermined. Germline values: CDR1 SNHLY, CDR2 FYNNEI. The length of the CDR3 is 15 residues. V lost 7 bases and J lost 3, with 18 bases in between.

This clonotype has only a few counts. This chain connects TRBV7-3 to TRBJ2-2, with TRBD1 matching over 7 bases. J was trimmed by 4 bases and V by 5 bases; bases with no gene match: 7. This CDR3 is built from 15 residues. Germline V gene lookup returns CDR1 SGHTA and CDR2 FQGTGA. The CDR3 nucleotides are TGTGCCAGCAGCATGCTGGGACAGTCCACCGGGGAGCTGTTTTTT. Translation gives CASSMLGQSTGELFF.

The table lists this clonotype with a few counts. The J gene is TRBJ2-1, the V gene TRBV9, with a possible D match to TRBD1 (6 bases). The V gene lost 4 bases and the J gene lost 2 bases, with 13 bases spanning the gap. This CDR3 is built from 15 residues. Germline CDR1 reads SGDLS; CDR2 reads YYNGEE. This CDR3 is CASSPQGIPYNEQFF. CDR3 nucleotide sequence: TGTGCCAGCAGCCCCCAGGGGATACCCTACAATGAGCAGTTCTTC.

This chain uses TRBV6-5 with TRBJ2-1, with TRBD2 matching over 12 bases. The junction had 5 bases not matched to a gene; V was cut back by 4 bases and J by 4 bases. This CDR3 is built from 16 residues. Germline V gene data show CDR1 as MNHEY and CDR2 as SVGAGI. CDR3 bases: TGTGCCAGCAGTTTGACTAGCGGGAGAGTTTACAATGAGCAGTTCTTC. This translates into CASSLTSGRVYNEQFF.

This clonotype has only a few counts. The chain employs TRBV10-3 and TRBJ2-1; TRBD2 matches at 13 bases. Germline V gives CDR1 ENHRY, CDR2 SYGVKD. This CDR3 is 17 amino acids long. The V segment lost 5 bases and the J segment 5 bases; nucleotides outside the gene matches: 9. CDR3 region: CAISLGSGLAGNNEQFF. CDR3 nucleotide sequence: TGTGCCATCAGTCTTGGTTCGGGACTAGCGGGGAACAATGAGCAGTTCTTC.

The chain's CDR3 is CSVEVRGENTEAFF. CDR3 nucleotides: TGCAGCGTTGAGGTAAGGGGCGAGAACACTGAAGCTTTCTTT. This chain uses TRBV29-1 with TRBJ1-1, with D maybe TRBD1 (5 bases). The germline V gene encodes CDR1 SQVTM and CDR2 ANQGSEA. V was cut by 3 bases and J by 1 base, with 12 bases left in between. This CDR3 is built from 14 residues.

The sample holds many counts of this clonotype. The rearrangement links TRBV12-3 or TRBV12-4 to TRBJ2-5, with 7 bases matching TRBD1. V lost 5 bases, J lost 2 bases, and 5 bases stayed unmatched. The CDR3 runs 14 residues. CDR3 sequence (DNA): TGTGCCAGCAGTCAGGGACAGCTACAAGAGACCCAGTACTTC. It codes for CASSQGQLQETQYF.

In this sample, this clonotype turned up once. This rearrangement joins TRBV5-6 to TRBJ1-1; no reliable D call. The CDR3 runs to 12 residues. Deletions cut 1 base from V and 8 bases from J, with 9 bases between. Germline assignment: CDR1 SGHDT and CDR2 YYEEEE. CDR3 region: CASSLYYSEAFF. CDR3 coding DNA: TGTGCCAGCAGCTTGTACTACAGCGAAGCTTTCTTT.

J is TRBJ2-5 and V is TRBV28; TRBD1 agrees at 9 bases. CDR1 and CDR2 (germline): MDHEN, SYDVKM. V gave up 10 bases and J gave up 6 bases; unmatched junction bases: 12. CDR3 length: 14 amino acids. In DNA, the CDR3 is TGTGCCACCGGCGGACAGGGGTCCCTGAAGACCCAGTACTTC. Translation: CATGGQGSLKTQYF.

This clonotype was picked up one time. The chain uses TRBV7-9 and TRBJ2-7; 7 bases are a match to TRBD1. The CDR3 loop spans 15 amino acids. Germline lookup yields CDR1 SEHNR and CDR2 FQNEAQ (reference sequence). J was trimmed by 2 bases and V by 5 bases; bases with no gene match: 9. CDR3 sequence: CASSHTGEGTYEQYF. The DNA for the CDR3 is TGTGCCAGCAGCCATACAGGGGAAGGGACCTACGAGCAGTACTTC.

This clonotype was detected ten times or more. This chain uses TRBV6-4 with TRBJ2-1; 7 positions agree with TRBD2. Germline trimming cut 0 bases from V and 7 bases from J; bases unmatched to any gene: 6. Germline-derived CDR1 and CDR2 are MRHNA and SNTAGT. The CDR3 is 15 residues long. The CDR3 region has the DNA TGTGCCAGCAGTGACTCTAGGAGGGGAGGGAATGAGCAGTTCTTC. Translating gives CASSDSRRGGNEQFF.

This clonotype has a handful of counts. Written as DNA, the CDR3 is TGTGCCAGCAGCCAAGAAGGGGCAGGCGCCTGGGAGACCCAGTACTTC. It codes for CASSQEGAGAWETQYF. This sequence joins TRBV14 and TRBJ2-5; D is perhaps TRBD1 (5 bases). CDR3 length: 16 residues. Per germline, CDR1 SGHDN and CDR2 FVKESK. Trimming took 0 bases from V and 5 from J, leaving 16 bases between them.

V is TRBV5-1 and J is TRBJ2-6; no definite D call. Germline V CDR1 and CDR2: SGHRS, YFSETQ. V lost 0 bases and J 0 bases, leaving 7 bases between the germline ends. The CDR3 is 16 amino acids. The CDR3 coding sequence is TGCGCCAGCAGCTTGGCTTTGAGCTCTGGGGCCAACGTCCTGACTTTC. Translated: CASSLALSSGANVLTF.

This clonotype appeared a few times. The V and J genes are TRBV6-2 or TRBV6-3 and TRBJ2-7; 12 nucleotides match TRBD1. After removal of 6 bases from V and 6 bases from J, the junction contained 9 bases not matched to a gene. Germline CDR1 reads MNHEY; CDR2 reads SVGEGT. The CDR3 has 15 residues. The CDR3 region has the DNA TGTGCCAGCAGGGAATCCGGGACAGGGGGCGGCGAGCAGTACTTC. It encodes CASRESGTGGGEQYF.

The chain couples TRBV29-1 to TRBJ2-7; the match to TRBD2 covers 10 bases. Per the germline V gene, CDR1 is SQVTM and CDR2 is ANQGSEA. Trimming at V came to 1 base and at J to 3 bases, leaving 6 bases not matched to a gene. This CDR3 has 15 amino acids. CDR3 residues: CSVEGTSGKNYEQYF. The CDR3 DNA sequence: TGCAGCGTTGAAGGGACTAGCGGAAAAAACTACGAGCAGTACTTC.

CDR3 sequence (DNA): TGTGCCAGCAGCCGACAGTCGGGGACTAATGAAAAACTGTTTTTT. Translation gives CASSRQSGTNEKLFF. The J gene is TRBJ1-4, the V gene TRBV7-9; perhaps TRBD1 as D (5 bases). The CDR3 runs 15 residues. Trimming cost V 5 bases and J 2 bases, with 12 bases left between them. Germline CDR1 and CDR2: SEHNR and FQNEAQ (reference sequence).

This clonotype was picked up many times. J is TRBJ2-1 and V is TRBV20-1, with TRBD2 matching 11 bases. Unmatched junction bases numbered 13, after V lost 3 bases and J lost 0 bases. Germline loops: CDR1 DFQATT, CDR2 SNEGSKA (reference sequence). This CDR3 is 19 amino acids long. In DNA form, the CDR3 reads TGCAGTGCTAGTCCTAGCTTCCTAGCGGGGGGACTCTCCTACAATGAGCAGTTCTTC. Amino acid sequence: CSASPSFLAGGLSYNEQFF.

This clonotype was detected only a few times. This rearrangement joins TRBV20-1 to TRBJ2-3; 14 bases line up with TRBD2. The CDR3 runs to 15 residues. CDR1 and CDR2 from the germline V gene are DFQATT and SNEGSKA (reference sequence). Germline trimming cut 4 bases from V and 6 bases from J; bases unmatched to any gene: 6. The CDR3 is CSATGLAGASDTQYF. CDR3 DNA: TGCAGTGCTACGGGACTAGCGGGAGCCTCGGATACGCAGTATTTT.

This clonotype was seen a handful of times. This rearrangement joins TRBV4-1 to TRBJ1-4, with 9 bases aligning to TRBD1. Germline CDR1 is MGHRA and CDR2 is YSYEKL. Trimming cost V 3 bases and J 5 bases; bases outside gene matches: 10. This CDR3 spans 17 amino acids. CDR3 nucleotide sequence: TGCGCCAGCAGCCACCCAGGACAGGGGCTAGGGAATGAAAAACTGTTTTTT. The encoded protein is CASSHPGQGLGNEKLFF.

Written as DNA, the CDR3 is TGTGCCAGCAGTTCAGGGCCCTTCTCTGGAAACACCATATATTTT. It encodes CASSSGPFSGNTIYF. V and J are TRBV12-3 or TRBV12-4 and TRBJ1-3; weak D call: TRBD1 (5 bases). Trimming left V 4 bases short and J 0 bases short, with 10 bases between. This CDR3 is 15 amino acids long.

This chain links TRBV5-4 with TRBJ1-4; 9 bases are shared with TRBD1. The CDR3 consists of 15 residues. Germline V gene data show CDR1 as SGHNT and CDR2 as YYREEE (reference sequence). The J segment lost 1 base and the V segment lost 4 bases, leaving 2 bases of the junction unmatched. This CDR3 reads CASSQDRGTNEKLFF. The CDR3 coding sequence is TGTGCCAGCAGCCAGGACAGGGGAACTAATGAAAAACTGTTTTTT.